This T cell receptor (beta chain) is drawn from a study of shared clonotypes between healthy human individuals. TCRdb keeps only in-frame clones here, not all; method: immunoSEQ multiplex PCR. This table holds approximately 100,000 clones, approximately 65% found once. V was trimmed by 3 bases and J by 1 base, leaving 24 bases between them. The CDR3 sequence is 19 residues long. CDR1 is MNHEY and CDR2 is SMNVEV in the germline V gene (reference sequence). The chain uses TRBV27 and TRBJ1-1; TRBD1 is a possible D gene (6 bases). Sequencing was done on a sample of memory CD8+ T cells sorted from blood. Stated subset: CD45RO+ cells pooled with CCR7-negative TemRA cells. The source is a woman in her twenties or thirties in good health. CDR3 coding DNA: TGTGCCAGCAGTTTTTATTGGGCGGGGGGGCCCTTCGGGAACACTGAAGCTTTCTTT. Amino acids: CASSFYWAGGPFGNTEAFF.